These 3 T cell receptor beta chains were sequenced from one sample in a study of shared clonotypes between healthy human individuals. Generated by immunoSEQ multiplex PCR, the TCRdb table keeps only in-frame clones and is missing some. In the table there are some 2,000,000 clones, 85% to 95% of which are singletons. Sequences were obtained from naive CD4+ T cells sorted from blood. The subset is: CD45RA+ positively selected. The receptors were gathered from a man between 18 and 29 years old in good health.

This rearrangement joins TRBV25-1 to TRBJ1-6; D not resolved. The CDR3 contains 16 residues. CDR1 is MGHDK, CDR2 SYGVNS, per germline. V lost 5 bases and J 5 bases, leaving 16 bases between the germline ends. CDR3 coding DNA: TGTGCCAGCAGTCCTCGCCTGCCCGGGAATAATTCACCCCTCCACTTT. This sequence encodes CASSPRLPGNNSPLHF.

The chain has TRBV30 and TRBJ2-5; perhaps TRBD1 as D (6 bases). The CDR3 totals 17 residues. Germline-derived CDR1 and CDR2 are GTSNPN and SVGIG (reference sequence). V dropped 1 base and J dropped 1 base, with 19 bases sitting between them. This CDR3 is CAWSDLTGWLGQETQYF. The DNA of the CDR3 is TGTGCCTGGAGTGATCTTACAGGGTGGTTGGGCCAAGAGACCCAGTACTTC.

The genes are TRBV28 and TRBJ2-2, with TRBD2 matching 8 bases. V lost 11 bases, J lost 3 bases, and 8 bases stayed unmatched. The CDR3 length is 14 residues. CDR1 and CDR2 (germline): MDHEN, SYDVKM. For the CDR3, the DNA is TGTGCCGCCCAGCGGGGGCCGCACACCGGGGAGCTGTTTTTT. It encodes CAAQRGPHTGELFF. Combining the CDR3 with reference TRBV28 and TRBJ2-2 gives the whole variable domain DVKVTQSSRYLVKRTGEKVFLECVQDMDHENMFWYRQDPGLGLRLIYFSYDVKMKEKGDIPEGYSVSREKKERFSLILESASTNQTSMYLCAAQRGPHTGELFFGEGSRLTVL.